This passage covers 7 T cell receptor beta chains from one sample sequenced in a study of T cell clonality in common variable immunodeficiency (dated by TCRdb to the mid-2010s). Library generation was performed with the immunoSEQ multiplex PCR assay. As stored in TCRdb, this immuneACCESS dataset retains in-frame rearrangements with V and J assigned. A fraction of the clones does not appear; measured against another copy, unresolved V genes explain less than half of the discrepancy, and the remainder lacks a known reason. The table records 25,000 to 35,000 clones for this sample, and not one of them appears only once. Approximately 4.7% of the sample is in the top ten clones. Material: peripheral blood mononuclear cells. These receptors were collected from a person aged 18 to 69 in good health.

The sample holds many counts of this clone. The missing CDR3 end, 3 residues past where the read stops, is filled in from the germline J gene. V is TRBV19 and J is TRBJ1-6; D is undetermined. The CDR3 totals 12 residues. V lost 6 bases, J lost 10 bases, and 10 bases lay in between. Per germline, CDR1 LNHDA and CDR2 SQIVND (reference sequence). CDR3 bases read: TGTGCCAGTAGCCCGTCAGGATCACCC. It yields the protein CASSPSGSP. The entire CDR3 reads CASSPSGSPLHF.

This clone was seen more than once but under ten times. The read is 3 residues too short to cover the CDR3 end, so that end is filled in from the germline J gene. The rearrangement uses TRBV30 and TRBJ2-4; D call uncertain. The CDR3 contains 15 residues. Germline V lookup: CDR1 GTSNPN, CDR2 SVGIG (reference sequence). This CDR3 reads CAWRALQVGRYGQYF. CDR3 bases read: TGTGCCTGGAGGGCCCTCCAGGTAGGGCGCTATGGT. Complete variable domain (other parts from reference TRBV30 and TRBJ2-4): SQTIHQWPATLVQPVGSPLSLECTVEGTSNPNLYWYRQAAGRGLQLLFYSVGIGQISSEVPQNLSASRPQDRQFILSSKKLLLSDSGFYLCAWRALQVGRYGQYFGAGTRLSVL.

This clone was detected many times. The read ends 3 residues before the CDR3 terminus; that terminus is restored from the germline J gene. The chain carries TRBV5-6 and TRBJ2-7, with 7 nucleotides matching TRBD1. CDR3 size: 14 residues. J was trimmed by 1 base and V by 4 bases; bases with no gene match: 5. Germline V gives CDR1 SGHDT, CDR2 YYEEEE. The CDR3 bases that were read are TGTGCCAGCAGCCCCCGGGACAGATCCTACGAG. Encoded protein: CASSPRDRSYE. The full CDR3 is CASSPRDRSYEQYF.

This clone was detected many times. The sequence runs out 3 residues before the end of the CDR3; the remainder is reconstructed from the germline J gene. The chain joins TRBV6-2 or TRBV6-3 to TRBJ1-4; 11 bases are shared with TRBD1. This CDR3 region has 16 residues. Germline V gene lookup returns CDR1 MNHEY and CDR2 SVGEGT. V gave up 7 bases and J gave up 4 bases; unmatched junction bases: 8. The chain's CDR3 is CASNKDRGRDNEKLFF. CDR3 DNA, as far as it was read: TGTGCCAGCAACAAGGACAGGGGGCGGGATAATGAAAAA.

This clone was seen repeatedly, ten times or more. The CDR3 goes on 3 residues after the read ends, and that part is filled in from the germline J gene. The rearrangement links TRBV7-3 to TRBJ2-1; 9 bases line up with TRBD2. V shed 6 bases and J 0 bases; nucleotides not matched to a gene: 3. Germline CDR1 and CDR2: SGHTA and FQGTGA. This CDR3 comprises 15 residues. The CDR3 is CASSSAGGSYNEQFF. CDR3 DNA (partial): TGTGCCAGCAGTTCAGCGGGGGGCTCCTACAATGAG.

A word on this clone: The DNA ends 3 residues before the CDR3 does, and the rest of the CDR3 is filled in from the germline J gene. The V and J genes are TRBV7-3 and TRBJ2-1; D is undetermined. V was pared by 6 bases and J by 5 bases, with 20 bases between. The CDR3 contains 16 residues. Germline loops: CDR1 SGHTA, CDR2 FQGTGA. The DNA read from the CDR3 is TGTGCCAGCAGTCTAGGATGGCCTTACCCGGACAATGAG. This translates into CASSLGWPYPDNE. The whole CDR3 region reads CASSLGWPYPDNEQFF.

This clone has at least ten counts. This CDR3 is CASTQGAGELFF. The sequenced CDR3 bases are TGTGCCAGCACCCAAGGGGCCGGGGAG. The gene calls are TRBV11-2 and TRBJ2-2, with a weak D call TRBD1 (5 bases). Read sequence stops 3 residues before the CDR3 end, and the germline J gene provides the missing end. The CDR3 spans 12 residues. Per the germline V gene, CDR1 is SGHAT and CDR2 is FQNNGV. V was trimmed by 7 bases and J by 6 bases, leaving 9 bases between them. Full variable domain (missing parts from reference TRBV11-2 and TRBJ2-2): EAGVAQSPRYKIIEKRQSVAFWCNPISGHATLYWYQQILGQGPKLLIQFQNNGVVDDSQLPKDRFSAERLKGVDSTLKIQPAKLEDSAVYLCASTQGAGELFFGEGSRLTVL.